This record covers a single TCR beta chain. Its target is unknown. On sorted subsets, replicate PCRs used approximately 190 ng DNA, or 31,000 or so T cell genomes. This table comes from immunoSEQ multiplex PCR, and its TCRdb copy is limited to in-frame clones, with some not included. This table holds about 2 million clones, approximately 94% found once. These data come from a study of shared clonotypes between healthy human individuals. Terminally differentiated effector memory CD45RA+ cells were excluded by CCR7 positive selection of CD45RO-negative cells. From germline, CDR1 is SQVTM and CDR2 ANQGSEA. Germline trimming cut 7 bases from V and 1 base from J; bases unmatched to any gene: 9. The CDR3 is made up of 14 amino acids. Points from the study as a whole: The study generally estimated greater richness for naive than memory subsets.

Sequencing used naive CD8+ T cells sorted from blood. The chain has TRBV29-1 and TRBJ2-5, with 7 bases that match TRBD1. The origin of this receptor is a man between 18 and 35 years old in good health. CDR3 in DNA: TGCAGCGGCCTAGGACAGGCGAGCCAAGAGACCCAGTACTTC. Amino acid sequence: CSGLGQASQETQYF.